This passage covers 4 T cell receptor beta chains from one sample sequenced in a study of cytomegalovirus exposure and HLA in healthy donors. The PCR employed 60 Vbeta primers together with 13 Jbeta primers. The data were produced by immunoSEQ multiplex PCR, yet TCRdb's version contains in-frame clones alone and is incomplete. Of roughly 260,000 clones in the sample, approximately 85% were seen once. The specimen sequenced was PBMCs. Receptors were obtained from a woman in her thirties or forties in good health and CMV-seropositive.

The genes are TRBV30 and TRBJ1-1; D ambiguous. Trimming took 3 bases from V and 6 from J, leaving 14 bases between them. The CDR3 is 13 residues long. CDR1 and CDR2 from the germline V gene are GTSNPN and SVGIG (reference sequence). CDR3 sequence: CAWSPSDLAEAFF. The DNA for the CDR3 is TGTGCCTGGAGCCCATCCGATTTAGCTGAAGCTTTCTTT.

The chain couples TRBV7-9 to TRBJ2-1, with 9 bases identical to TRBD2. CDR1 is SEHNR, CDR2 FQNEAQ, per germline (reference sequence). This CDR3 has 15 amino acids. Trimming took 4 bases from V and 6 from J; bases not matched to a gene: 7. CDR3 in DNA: TGTGCCAGCAGCTCGCCGGGCGGGAGGGGCAATGAGCAGTTCTTC. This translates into CASSSPGGRGNEQFF.

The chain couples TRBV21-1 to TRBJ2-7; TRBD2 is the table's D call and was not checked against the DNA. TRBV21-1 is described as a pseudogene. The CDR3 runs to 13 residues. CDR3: CASSKNLLYEQYF. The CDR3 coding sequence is TGTGCCAGCAGCAAAAACCTACTGTACGAGCAGTACTTC.

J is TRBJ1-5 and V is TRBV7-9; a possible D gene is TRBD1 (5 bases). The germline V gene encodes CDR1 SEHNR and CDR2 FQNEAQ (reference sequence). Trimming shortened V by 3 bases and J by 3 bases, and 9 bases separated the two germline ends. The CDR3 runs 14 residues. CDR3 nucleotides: TGTGCCAGCAGCTTGGGGGGAATCAATCAGCCCCAGCATTTT. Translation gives CASSLGGINQPQHF.